This TCR beta chain emerged from a study of CXCR3-negative and CXCR3-positive naive CD8 T cells. About this clonotype itself: Antigen: not known.

At 300,000 to 350,000 cells each, triplicate sorts were carried out for each CD8+ T cell subset. The study made its TRB cDNA libraries by 5' RACE, adding UMI labels. TCRdb reprocessed the 5' RACE reads and keeps a single row for each CDR3 protein, giving no DNA. This listing includes roughly 86,000 distinct CDR3 sequences. CDR3 size: 12 residues. CDR1 and CDR2 from the germline V gene are SGHRS and YFSETQ. General study findings and limits: Post-cryopreservation CXCR3 expression was partly diminished, and the bulk of assays employed fresh PBMCs. Memory CD8+ T cell repertoires were far less diverse than both naive subsets. A higher hydrophobicity marked the TRB CDR3s of CXCR3-positive naive cells versus CXCR3-negative naive cells.

Specimen: naive CXCR3- CD8+ T cells from blood. Stated subset: CD45RO-CCR7+CD27+CD95- naive CD8+ T cells lacking CXCR3 (TNR3-). This receptor was identified in a human donor in good health. Some clones in this sample may be carry-over from other donors' samples. The chain has TRBV5-1 and TRBJ2-1. The CDR3 sequence is CASSLVDNEQFF. The whole variable domain, filled in from reference TRBV5-1 and TRBJ2-1, reads KAGVTQTPRYLIKTRGQQVTLSCSPISGHRSVSWYQQTPGQGLQFLFEYFSETQRNKGNFPGRFSGRQFSNSRSEMNVSTLELGDSALYLCASSLVDNEQFFGPGTRLTVL.